The 30 T cell receptor beta chains below come from one sample, sequenced in a study of T-cell memory formation after mild COVID-19. From the 5' RACE reads, TCRdb called clonotypes with MiXCR, one entry per CDR3 protein. This sample has about 430,000 distinct CDR3 sequences, with more than 20% found just once. Sample: PBMCs or a T cell subset sorted from them (not recorded which). These receptors all come from an adult woman who had mild COVID-19 (a few samples of this study predate the infection). Cell type and time point are not known.

The chain carries TRBV20-1 and TRBJ1-2; D may be TRBD1 (6 bases). Germline values: CDR1 DFQATT, CDR2 SNEGSKA (reference sequence). Trimming removed 1 base from V and 4 bases from J, with 10 bases in between. The CDR3 loop spans 13 amino acids. CDR3 sequence: CSARGLTGYGYTF. In nucleotides, the CDR3 is TGCAGTGCTAGAGGATTGACAGGCTATGGCTACACCTTC.

The chain links TRBV29-1 to TRBJ2-3; a possible D gene is TRBD2 (6 bases). The V gene's germline CDR1 is SQVTM and CDR2 ANQGSEA. The CDR3 extends over 15 amino acids. Between the trimmed V and J ends, which lost 3 bases and 1 base, there was a span of 14 bases. The CDR3 loop is CSVEKGGIGTDTQYF. The CDR3 coding sequence is TGCAGCGTTGAGAAGGGCGGGATTGGCACAGATACGCAGTATTTT.

This clonotype has just one count. The gene calls are TRBV6-1 and TRBJ1-2; 8 bases line up with TRBD1. Germline V gives CDR1 MNHNS, CDR2 SASEGT. Trimming cost V 1 base and J 4 bases; bases outside gene matches: 5. The CDR3 sequence is 15 residues long. The CDR3 reads CASSEGTGTIYGYTF. Written as DNA, the CDR3 is TGTGCCAGCAGTGAAGGGACAGGGACAATCTATGGCTACACCTTC.

J is TRBJ2-3 and V is TRBV6-4; 11 bases are shared with TRBD2. This CDR3 has 17 residues. CDR1 and CDR2 (germline): MRHNA, SNTAGT. The J segment lost 1 base and the V segment lost 0 bases, leaving 3 bases of the junction unmatched. CDR3 in DNA: TGTGCCAGCAGTGACTCGGAGACTAGCGGGGGCACAGATACGCAGTATTTT. Its translation: CASSDSETSGGTDTQYF.

For the CDR3, the DNA is TGTGCCAGCAGTCGGGGGGCCAAAAACATTCAGTACTTC. The encoded protein is CASSRGAKNIQYF. The chain is built from TRBV7-6 and TRBJ2-4; D might be TRBD2 (6 bases). This CDR3 contains 13 residues. CDR1 is SGHVS, CDR2 FNYEAQ, per germline. V shed 6 bases and J shed 1 base, with 7 bases lying between them. The variable domain in full, completed from reference TRBV7-6 and TRBJ2-4, reads GAGVSQSPRYKVTKRGQDVALRCDPISGHVSLYWYRQALGQGPEFLTYFNYEAQQDKSGLPNDRFSAERPEGSISTLTIQRTEQRDSAMYRCASSRGAKNIQYFGAGTRLSVL.

The rearrangement joins TRBV5-1 to TRBJ1-5; the D gene is possibly TRBD1 (5 bases). V lost 2 bases to trimming and J lost 5 bases, with 11 bases between them. Germline V gives CDR1 SGHRS, CDR2 YFSETQ. This CDR3 contains 14 residues. CDR3 in amino acids: CASSLDSPYQPQHF. The CDR3 DNA follows: TGCGCCAGCAGCTTAGACAGCCCCTATCAGCCCCAGCATTTT.

This clonotype was observed a handful of times. The CDR3 region is CASSQGLGQGAYGYTF. The CDR3 bases are TGCGCCAGCAGCCAGGGGCTCGGACAGGGGGCGTATGGCTACACCTTC. The V gene is TRBV4-3, the J gene TRBJ1-2; 11 bases line up with TRBD1. Trimming removed 3 bases from V and 5 bases from J; junction bases left unmatched: 8. The germline gives CDR1 LGHNA, CDR2 YSLEER. This CDR3 has 16 amino acids.

Many counts were recorded for this clonotype. The CDR3 protein is CASSQEAGQETQYF. The CDR3 region has the DNA TGTGCCAGCAGCCAAGAGGCAGGCCAAGAGACCCAGTACTTC. The chain is built from TRBV4-2 and TRBJ2-5, with D hard to call. V gave up 0 bases and J gave up 1 base, with 6 bases separating them. CDR1 LGHNA and CDR2 YNFKEQ come from the germline V gene. CDR3 size: 14 residues.

The sample holds a few counts of this clonotype. The chain links TRBV5-1 to TRBJ1-3; tentative D call: TRBD1 (5 bases). The germline V and J ends were trimmed by 0 bases and 2 bases, with 12 bases remaining between them. There are 16 residues in the CDR3. Germline CDR1 reads SGHRS; CDR2 reads YFSETQ. This CDR3 reads CASSLESSGTGNTIYF. DNA of the CDR3: TGCGCCAGCAGCTTGGAATCCTCAGGGACTGGAAACACCATATATTTT.

The V gene is TRBV4-1, the J gene TRBJ2-5, with 9 bases lining up with TRBD1. Trimming removed 1 base from V and 5 bases from J; junction bases left unmatched: 5. The CDR3 sequence is 15 residues long. Per germline, CDR1 MGHRA and CDR2 YSYEKL. Here the CDR3 reads CASSQGTGVLETQYF. The CDR3 DNA sequence: TGCGCCAGCAGCCAAGGGACAGGGGTTCTGGAGACCCAGTACTTC.

A few counts support this clonotype. For the CDR3, the DNA is TGTGCCAGCATTTCCAGCGGCGAATCCTACAATGAGCAGTTCTTC. Translation: CASISSGESYNEQFF. The genes are TRBV6-5 and TRBJ2-1, with D perhaps matching TRBD2 (5 bases). Germline V CDR1 and CDR2: MNHEY, SVGAGI. V lost 7 bases, J lost 1 base, and 14 bases lay in between. The CDR3 sequence is 15 residues long.

The J gene is TRBJ1-3, the V gene TRBV14; possible D gene TRBD1, 5 bases. Germline lookup yields CDR1 SGHDN and CDR2 FVKESK. CDR3 length: 15 amino acids. Trimming stripped 2 bases from V and 9 bases from J, with 17 bases between. The CDR3 DNA follows: TGTGCCAGCAGCCAACACGATCTACGCGGGGGCACCATATATTTT. Translation: CASSQHDLRGGTIYF.

This clonotype was counted a few times. The chain combines TRBV15 with TRBJ1-5; 10 bases align to TRBD1. Looked up from germline, CDR1 is LNHNV and CDR2 is YYDKDF (reference sequence). CDR3 length equals 17 residues. The V gene end was trimmed by 6 bases and the J gene end by 7 bases; junction bases not matched to a gene: 15. CDR3 coding DNA: TGTGCCACCAGTAGACAGGGGGCAAGGGCGGGCGGACAGCCCCAGCATTTT. It is translated as CATSRQGARAGGQPQHF. Together with reference TRBV15 and TRBJ1-5, the CDR3 gives the full variable domain: DAMVIQNPRYQVTQFGKPVTLSCSQTLNHNVMYWYQQKSSQAPKLLFHYYDKDFNNEADTPDNFQSRRPNTSFCFLDIRSPGLGDTAMYLCATSRQGARAGGQPQHFGDGTRLSIL.

The sample holds a few counts of this clonotype. V gene TRBV29-1 combines with J gene TRBJ1-2; D is unclear. Deletions cut 7 bases from V and 1 base from J, with 19 bases between. The length of the CDR3 is 15 residues. Germline V CDR1 and CDR2: SQVTM, ANQGSEA. The CDR3 sequence is CSAFSAELSNYGYTF. Here the CDR3 DNA reads TGCAGCGCCTTCTCGGCGGAACTAAGTAACTATGGCTACACCTTC. The full variable domain, rest sourced from reference TRBV29-1 and TRBJ1-2, is SAVISQKPSRDICQRGTSLTIQCQVDSQVTMMFWYRQQPGQSLTLIATANQGSEATYESGFVIDKFPISRPNLTFSTLTVSNMSPEDSSIYLCSAFSAELSNYGYTFGSGTRLTVV.

The chain has TRBV30 and TRBJ1-1, with TRBD1 matching over 7 bases. Germline V gene lookup returns CDR1 GTSNPN and CDR2 SVGIG (reference sequence). J was trimmed by 1 base and V by 0 bases; bases with no gene match: 8. The CDR3 runs 16 residues. The CDR3, as DNA: TGTGCCTGGAGTGTACAGGGGACGCGTGGGAACACTGAAGCTTTCTTT. Protein: CAWSVQGTRGNTEAFF.

The chain joins TRBV7-2 to TRBJ2-1; 13 bases match TRBD2. Germline-derived CDR1 and CDR2 are SGHTA and FQGNSA. CDR3 size: 15 residues. V lost 4 bases and J lost 7; bases outside the gene matches: 4. This CDR3 reads CASSWTSGRGNEQFF. The CDR3 DNA is TGTGCCAGCAGCTGGACTAGCGGGAGAGGGAATGAGCAGTTCTTC.

This clonotype was recorded a few times. The rearrangement links TRBV24-1 to TRBJ2-1, with no clear D. Per the germline V gene, CDR1 is KGHDR and CDR2 is SFDVKD. CDR3 size: 15 residues. Trimming cost V 1 base and J 5 bases, with 11 bases left between them. CDR3 bases: TGTGCCACCAGTGATTTCCTTGGCGGCCACAATGAGCAGTTCTTC. Amino acid sequence: CATSDFLGGHNEQFF.

This clonotype showed up just a few times. The chain has TRBV24-1 and TRBJ2-1, with 11 bases aligning to TRBD2. Trimming removed 3 bases from V and 8 bases from J; junction bases left unmatched: 14. Germline CDR1 is KGHDR and CDR2 is SFDVKD. This CDR3 comprises 18 residues. CDR3 protein: CATSDRIAGGPYPDEQFF. The CDR3 DNA reads TGTGCCACCAGTGATCGGATAGCGGGAGGGCCTTACCCCGATGAGCAGTTCTTC.

This clonotype was observed a few times. The chain uses TRBV4-1 and TRBJ2-7; D possibly corresponds to TRBD2 (6 bases). The germline V and J ends were trimmed by 8 bases and 2 bases, with 16 bases remaining between them. Germline CDR1 reads MGHRA; CDR2 reads YSYEKL. This CDR3 spans 14 amino acids. The CDR3 sequence: CASAPWGDAYEQYF. DNA of the CDR3: TGCGCCAGCGCTCCTTGGGGGGATGCCTACGAGCAGTACTTC.

The rearrangement links TRBV15 to TRBJ2-1, with 10 nucleotides matching TRBD2. J lost 1 base, V lost 5 bases, and 5 bases had no gene match. Germline CDR1 reads LNHNV; CDR2 reads YYDKDF (reference sequence). This CDR3 has 16 residues. CDR3 DNA: TGTGCCACCAGCGGTAATAGCGGGGGGTCCTACAATGAGCAGTTCTTC. It codes for CATSGNSGGSYNEQFF. The variable domain in full, completed from reference TRBV15 and TRBJ2-1, reads DAMVIQNPRYQVTQFGKPVTLSCSQTLNHNVMYWYQQKSSQAPKLLFHYYDKDFNNEADTPDNFQSRRPNTSFCFLDIRSPGLGDTAMYLCATSGNSGGSYNEQFFGPGTRLTVL.

The V call is TRBV2, the J call TRBJ2-5, with D perhaps being TRBD1 or TRBD2 (6 bases each). V gave up 0 bases and J gave up 4 bases, with 12 bases separating them. Germline V CDR1 and CDR2: SNHLY, FYNNEI. The CDR3 spans 15 residues. CDR3 residues: CASSEAPGASETQYF. The CDR3 DNA follows: TGTGCCAGCAGTGAAGCCCCGGGGGCTTCAGAGACCCAGTACTTC.

This chain joins TRBV21-1 and TRBJ2-7; the table's D call TRBD2 went unverified against the DNA. TRBV21-1 is flagged as a pseudogene. The CDR3 is made up of 17 amino acids. In DNA form, the CDR3 reads TGTGCCAGCAGCGTAATGGGAGAGCGGGGAAGCTCCTACGAGCAGTACTTC. It codes for CASSVMGERGSSYEQYF.

This clonotype was found a few times. J is TRBJ2-1 and V is TRBV10-3; 14 bases agree with TRBD2. Trimming removed 9 bases from V and 0 bases from J; junction bases left unmatched: 1. Germline loops: CDR1 ENHRY, CDR2 SYGVKD. CDR3 length: 15 residues. The CDR3 loop reads CAIGTSGSSYNEQFF. CDR3 coding DNA: TGTGCCATAGGGACTAGCGGGAGCTCCTACAATGAGCAGTTCTTC.

The rearrangement links TRBV20-1 to TRBJ2-3; 10 nucleotides line up with TRBD2. With 0 bases clipped from V and 5 bases from J, the junction kept 5 bases outside the gene matches. Germline assignment: CDR1 DFQATT and CDR2 SNEGSKA (reference sequence). The length of the CDR3 is 15 residues. The CDR3 region has the DNA TGCAGTGCTAGAGATTCCCAGCGGGGGGGAGATACGCAGTATTTT. This encodes CSARDSQRGGDTQYF.

This clonotype has a handful of counts. The J gene is TRBJ2-1, the V gene TRBV2, with 9 bases lining up with TRBD2. Germline CDR1 is SNHLY and CDR2 is FYNNEI. CDR3 length equals 13 residues. V shed 9 bases and J 4 bases; nucleotides not matched to a gene: 4. CDR3 residues: CASLTSGYNEQFF. CDR3 in DNA: TGTGCCAGTTTGACTAGCGGATACAATGAGCAGTTCTTC.

The chain has TRBV20-1 and TRBJ2-5; TRBD1 aligns across 8 bases. The CDR3 spans 13 residues. V was pared by 3 bases and J by 5 bases, with 5 bases of the junction left unmatched. From germline, CDR1 is DFQATT and CDR2 SNEGSKA (reference sequence). The chain's CDR3 is CSASPRGRETQYF. In DNA, the CDR3 is TGCAGTGCTAGCCCCAGGGGGCGCGAGACCCAGTACTTC.

This clonotype was counted a few times. The chain recombines TRBV7-2 with TRBJ2-7, with TRBD2 identical over 7 bases. The CDR3 is 15 residues long. Losses at the gene ends were 1 base for V and 6 bases for J; bases not matched to a gene: 9. Germline values: CDR1 SGHTA, CDR2 FQGNSA. The CDR3 reads CASSLVGAGIAEQYF. The CDR3 DNA is TGTGCCAGCAGCTTAGTGGGAGCGGGGATCGCCGAGCAGTACTTC.

The CDR3 nucleotides read TGTGCCAGCAGCGTAGAGGTAGCGGGGGTTGGCACAGATACGCAGTATTTT. This sequence encodes CASSVEVAGVGTDTQYF. The V call is TRBV9, the J call TRBJ2-3; 9 bases map to TRBD2. The length of the CDR3 is 17 residues. Germline CDR1 and CDR2: SGDLS and YYNGEE. The V and J ends lost 0 bases and 1 base, in that order; junction bases with no gene match: 6. The full variable domain, its missing parts supplied by reference TRBV9 and TRBJ2-3, is DSGVTQTPKHLITATGQRVTLRCSPRSGDLSVYWYQQSLDQGLQFLIQYYNGEERAKGNILERFSAQQFPDLHSELNLSSLELGDSALYFCASSVEVAGVGTDTQYFGPGTRLTVL.

This clonotype was counted only a few times. The chain links TRBV12-3 or TRBV12-4 to TRBJ1-1; D unclear. CDR3 length equals 14 residues. V was clipped by 2 bases and J by 3 bases, with 10 bases between them. The CDR3 spells CASSLPLTYTEAFF. The CDR3, as DNA: TGTGCCAGCAGTTTACCACTCACGTACACTGAAGCTTTCTTT.

The rearrangement joins TRBV29-1 to TRBJ2-7; TRBD1 aligns across 10 bases. Trimming at V came to 2 bases and at J to 2 bases, leaving 6 bases not matched to a gene. CDR1 is SQVTM, CDR2 ANQGSEA, per germline. The CDR3 is 15 residues long. CDR3 nucleotide sequence: TGCAGCGTTGAACTGGTCGACAGGGGGCCCTACGAGCAGTACTTC. This sequence encodes CSVELVDRGPYEQYF.